The 5 T cell receptor beta chains listed next were all sequenced from one sample in a study of T cells in Graves' hyperthyroidism and ophthalmopathy (dated by TCRdb to about 2019). Library prep was done by multiplex PCR. Sequenced on an Illumina HiSeq 2000. Amplification of TCR beta CDR3 regions was carried out from RNA transcripts. The TCR CDR3 was subjected to a first round of RT-PCR using the HTBI primer set and the Qiagen OneStep RT-PCR kit. In-frame beta chains were kept once TCRdb had trimmed the public reads at Q25 with fastp and called clones with MiXCR. Rows merge per CDR3 protein into single entries with the most common DNA and genes. A total of about 300,000 distinct CDR3 sequences appear in this sample, 15% to 20% of them only once. About 40% of the sample belongs to the ten largest clones. Material: blood. These receptor sequences come from a man aged 50-60 years with Graves' ophthalmopathy.

This clonotype was detected many times. The chain couples TRBV11-3 to TRBJ2-2; 8 bases are a match to TRBD1. Germline CDR1 and CDR2: SGHNT and YENEEA. This CDR3 spans 17 amino acids. Trimming at V came to 2 bases and at J to 0 bases, leaving 5 bases not matched to a gene. This CDR3 is CASSLRAGGTNTGELFF. CDR3 nucleotides: TGTGCCAGCAGCTTAAGGGCAGGGGGCACGAACACCGGGGAGCTGTTTTTT.

The chain recombines TRBV19 with TRBJ2-3; TRBD2 aligns across 7 bases. This CDR3 spans 14 amino acids. J lost 5 bases, V lost 4 bases, and 6 bases had no gene match. The germline V gene has CDR1 LNHDA and CDR2 SQIVND (reference sequence). The CDR3 sequence is CASSREGREDTQYF. Here the CDR3 DNA reads TGTGCCAGTAGTAGGGAGGGCCGGGAAGATACGCAGTATTTT.

The sample holds many counts of this clonotype. The V and J genes are TRBV2 and TRBJ2-3, with TRBD1 matching over 7 bases. The CDR3 spans 15 residues. V trimming: 6 bases; J trimming: 0 bases; junction bases outside the gene matches: 6. Germline CDR1 SNHLY, CDR2 FYNNEI. In DNA, the CDR3 is TGTGCCAGCAGAGCAAACAGGGGTAGCACAGATACGCAGTATTTT. Protein: CASRANRGSTDTQYF.

This clonotype was counted at least ten times. This chain links TRBV4-1 with TRBJ2-5, with a tentative D call TRBD1 (6 bases). This CDR3 comprises 15 residues. Germline-derived CDR1 and CDR2 are MGHRA and YSYEKL. Trimming took off 4 bases at V and 3 bases at J, with 15 bases between the two ends. This chain's CDR3 is CASSLNLQGEETQYF. The CDR3 region has the DNA TGCGCCAGCAGCCTCAACTTACAGGGAGAAGAGACCCAGTACTTC.

As concerns this clonotype: With a much larger clone just one base away, this may be a read error. The chain combines TRBV11-2 with TRBJ1-3; D remains unclear. CDR1 is SGHAT, CDR2 FQNNGV, per germline. The CDR3 extends over 13 amino acids. This CDR3 reads CASRANSGNTTYF. CDR3 nucleotide sequence: TGTGCCAGCAGGGCCAACTCTGGAAACACCACATATTTT.